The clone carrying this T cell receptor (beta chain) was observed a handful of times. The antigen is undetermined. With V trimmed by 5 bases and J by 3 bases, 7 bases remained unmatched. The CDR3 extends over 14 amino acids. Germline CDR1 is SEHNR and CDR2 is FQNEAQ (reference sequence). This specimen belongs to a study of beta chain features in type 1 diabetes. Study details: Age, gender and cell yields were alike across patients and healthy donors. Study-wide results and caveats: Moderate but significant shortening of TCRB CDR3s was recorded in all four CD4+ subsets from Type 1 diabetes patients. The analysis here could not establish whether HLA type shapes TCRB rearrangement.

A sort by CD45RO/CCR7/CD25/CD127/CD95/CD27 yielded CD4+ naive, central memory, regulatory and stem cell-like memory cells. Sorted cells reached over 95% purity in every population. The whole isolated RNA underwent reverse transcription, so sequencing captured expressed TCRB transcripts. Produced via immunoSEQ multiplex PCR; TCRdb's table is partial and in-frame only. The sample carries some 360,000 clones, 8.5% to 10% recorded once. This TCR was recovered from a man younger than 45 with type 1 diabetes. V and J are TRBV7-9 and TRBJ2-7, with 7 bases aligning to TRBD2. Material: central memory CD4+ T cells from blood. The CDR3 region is CASSPPGGFYEQYF. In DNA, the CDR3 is TGTGCCAGCAGCCCGCCGGGGGGATTCTACGAGCAGTACTTC. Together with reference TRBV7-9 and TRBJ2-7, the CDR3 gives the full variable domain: DTGVSQNPRHKITKRGQNVTFRCDPISEHNRLYWYRQTLGQGPEFLTYFQNEAQLEKSRLLSDRFSAERPKGSFSTLEIQRTEQGDSAMYLCASSPPGGFYEQYFGPGTRLTVT.